Below are 13 T cell receptor beta chains sequenced from a single sample in a study of T cells in Graves' hyperthyroidism and ophthalmopathy. Authors of the study amplified TCR beta CDR3 regions from RNA transcripts. Using the HTBI primer set, a first-round RT-PCR was run on the TCR CDR3. Each CDR3 protein is one row after TCRdb ran MiXCR on the multiplex PCR reads. The sample includes hundreds of thousands of distinct CDR3 sequences, 22% of them seen just once. Source material: blood. The receptors here all came from a man aged 25-40 years with Graves' ophthalmopathy.

This clonotype was counted between two and nine times. The CDR3 nucleotides are TGTGCCAGCAGCCAGCTGCGGGGGGGCTATGGCTACACCTTC. Translating gives CASSQLRGGYGYTF. V gene TRBV6-1 combines with J gene TRBJ1-2, with D possibly being TRBD1 (5 bases). Trimming removed 6 bases from V and 4 bases from J, with 15 bases in between. The germline CDR1 and CDR2 sequences are MNHNS and SASEGT. The CDR3 runs to 14 residues.

The V and J genes are TRBV11-3 and TRBJ2-1; TRBD2 agrees at 14 bases. CDR3 size: 19 residues. V lost 2 bases to trimming and J lost 1 base; unmatched junction nucleotides: 7. Per germline, CDR1 SGHNT and CDR2 YENEEA. Here the CDR3 DNA reads TGTGCCAGCAGCTTACTCTTGGGACTAGCGGGAGCGTCCTACAATGAGCAGTTCTTC. This encodes CASSLLLGLAGASYNEQFF.

This clonotype occurred a few times. The chain joins TRBV19 to TRBJ2-6, with D unresolved. Trimming left V 5 bases short and J 1 base short, with 12 bases between. The germline V gene encodes CDR1 LNHDA and CDR2 SQIVND (reference sequence). This CDR3 comprises 16 residues. CDR3 coding DNA: TGTGCCAGTAGTCCTGGCAAAGGGTCTGGGGCCAACGTCCTGACTTTC. It yields the protein CASSPGKGSGANVLTF.

This clonotype has only a few counts. The rearrangement uses TRBV10-1 and TRBJ1-1, with a tentative D call TRBD1 (5 bases). The CDR3 consists of 13 residues. Germline CDR1 is WNHNN and CDR2 is SYGVQD (reference sequence). Trimming took off 3 bases at V and 9 bases at J, with 14 bases between the two ends. CDR3 sequence: CASSDHRGGKAFF. In DNA form, the CDR3 reads TGCGCCAGCAGTGACCATAGGGGAGGCAAAGCTTTCTTT.

This clonotype was observed a handful of times. The chain joins TRBV9 to TRBJ1-6; the match to TRBD1 covers 7 bases. Trimming took 3 bases from V and 6 from J; bases not matched to a gene: 6. CDR3 size: 15 residues. CDR1 and CDR2 (germline): SGDLS, YYNGEE. As DNA, the CDR3 is TGTGCCAGCAGCGGGGGGAACAGGGGTAATTCACCCCTCCACTTT. This gives the protein CASSGGNRGNSPLHF.

This clonotype occurred a few times. The rearrangement links TRBV19 to TRBJ1-2; D is undetermined. Trimming took off 3 bases at V and 2 bases at J, with 10 bases between the two ends. CDR3 length equals 14 residues. In germline, CDR1 is LNHDA, CDR2 SQIVND (reference sequence). CDR3 protein: CASSISPANYGYTF. DNA for the CDR3: TGTGCCAGTAGTATCTCGCCAGCCAACTATGGCTACACCTTC. Looking up the rest from reference TRBV19 and TRBJ1-2 gives the full variable domain: DGGITQSPKYLFRKEGQNVTLSCEQNLNHDAMYWYRQDPGQGLRLIYYSQIVNDFQKGDIAEGYSVSREKKESFPLTVTSAQKNPTAFYLCASSISPANYGYTFGSGTRLTVV.

This clonotype occurred a few times. J is TRBJ1-1 and V is TRBV15; D remains unclear. Germline values: CDR1 LNHNV, CDR2 YYDKDF (reference sequence). The CDR3 runs to 15 residues. The V end lost 3 bases, the J end lost 2 bases, and 13 bases lay between the germline ends. CDR3 bases: TGTGCCACCAGCAGCGCCGGGAGTATCAACACTGAAGCTTTCTTT. This translates into CATSSAGSINTEAFF.

The chain joins TRBV15 to TRBJ2-1; D is ambiguous. Germline V lookup: CDR1 LNHNV, CDR2 YYDKDF (reference sequence). This CDR3 is 16 amino acids long. V was shortened by 5 bases and J by 0 bases, with 14 bases between the two germline ends. CDR3 bases: TGTGCCACCAGCCCACCCGGATACGACTCCTACAATGAGCAGTTCTTC. Protein sequence: CATSPPGYDSYNEQFF.

The chain combines TRBV6-2 or TRBV6-3 with TRBJ1-3; no reliable D call. V was clipped by 5 bases and J by 2 bases, with 13 bases between them. Germline V lookup: CDR1 MNHEY, CDR2 SVGEGT. The CDR3 covers 15 residues. The CDR3: CASSRRGRAGNTIYF. The CDR3 nucleotides read TGTGCCAGCAGTCGCCGCGGGAGGGCTGGAAACACCATATATTTT.

This clonotype was found a few times. CDR3 sequence: CASSLLGARTDTQYF. As DNA, the CDR3 is TGTGCCAGCAGCTTATTGGGTGCCCGCACAGATACGCAGTATTTT. The chain joins TRBV11-2 to TRBJ2-3; D remains ambiguous. There are 15 residues in the CDR3. V lost 2 bases and J lost 1, with 10 bases in between. The V gene's germline CDR1 is SGHAT and CDR2 FQNNGV.

Worth noting for this clonotype: Possible read error: a much larger clone is one base away. This chain links TRBV6-1 with TRBJ2-7, with unresolved D. There are 13 residues in the CDR3. The germline V gene has CDR1 MNHNS and CDR2 SASEGT. The CDR3 coding sequence is TGTGCCAGTAATCAGTACCCCTCGTACGAGCAGTGCTTC. Encoded protein: CASNQYPSYEQCF.

J is TRBJ1-1 and V is TRBV20-1; 9 bases match TRBD1. V was pared by 6 bases and J by 5 bases, with 10 bases of the junction left unmatched. From germline, CDR1 is DFQATT and CDR2 SNEGSKA (reference sequence). The CDR3 has 14 amino acids. Here the CDR3 DNA reads TGCAGTGCCAAACCGGACAGGGGTCCTACTGAAGCTTTCTTT. Its protein product is CSAKPDRGPTEAFF.

This clonotype was recorded a few times. The genes are TRBV6-4 and TRBJ1-4; D is ambiguous. The CDR3 has 15 amino acids. CDR1 is MRHNA and CDR2 is SNTAGT in the germline V gene. Trimming cost V 3 bases and J 0 bases, with 8 bases left between them. CDR3 loop: CASSEWKATNEKLFF. The CDR3 region has the DNA TGTGCCAGCAGTGAATGGAAAGCAACTAATGAAAAACTGTTTTTT.